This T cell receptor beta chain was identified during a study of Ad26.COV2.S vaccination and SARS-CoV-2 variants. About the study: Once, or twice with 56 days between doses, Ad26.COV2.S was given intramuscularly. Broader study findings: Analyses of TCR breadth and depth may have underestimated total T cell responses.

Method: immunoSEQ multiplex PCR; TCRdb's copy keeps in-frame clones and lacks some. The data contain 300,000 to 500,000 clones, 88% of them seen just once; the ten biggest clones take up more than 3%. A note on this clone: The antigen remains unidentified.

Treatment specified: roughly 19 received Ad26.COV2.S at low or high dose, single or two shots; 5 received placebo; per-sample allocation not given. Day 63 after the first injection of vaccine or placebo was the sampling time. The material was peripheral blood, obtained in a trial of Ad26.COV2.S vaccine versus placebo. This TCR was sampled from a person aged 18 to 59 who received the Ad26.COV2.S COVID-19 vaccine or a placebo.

CDR3 protein: CASSVGGSYPQETQYF. Here the CDR3 DNA reads TGTGCCAGCAGCGTAGGCGGTAGCTACCCTCAAGAGACCCAGTACTTC. The chain joins TRBV9 to TRBJ2-5; D remains unclear. CDR3 size: 16 residues. Germline lookup yields CDR1 SGDLS and CDR2 YYNGEE. The V end lost 0 bases, the J end lost 2 bases, and 14 bases lay between the germline ends.